The following is a T cell receptor beta chain sequence with its context. Different DNA sequences within this sample yield the same CDR3. The sample originates from a study of technical replicates of blood from a handful of donors. The CDR3 has 15 amino acids. Germline V CDR1 and CDR2: GTSNPN, SVGIG (reference sequence). J gave up 6 bases and V 0 bases, and 5 bases lay outside the gene matches. Assay: immunoSEQ multiplex PCR; the TCRdb copy retains only in-frame clones and omits some. This table has roughly 81,000 clones, approximately 86% appearing once. The specimen was PBMCs. The receptor was derived from a human donor in good health. Some clones in this sample may be carry-over from other donors' samples. V usage is TRBV30 and J usage is TRBJ2-1; 10 bases align to TRBD2. CDR3 sequence reads: CAWSVRLAGVNEQFF. The CDR3 bases are TGTGCCTGGAGTGTACGGCTAGCGGGAGTCAATGAGCAGTTCTTC. Looking up the rest from reference TRBV30 and TRBJ2-1 gives the full variable domain: SQTIHQWPATLVQPVGSPLSLECTVEGTSNPNLYWYRQAAGRGLQLLFYSVGIGQISSEVPQNLSASRPQDRQFILSSKKLLLSDSGFYLCAWSVRLAGVNEQFFGPGTRLTVL.